What follows are 3 T cell receptor beta chains derived from one specimen sequenced in a study of multiple sclerosis patients with progressive multifocal leukoencephalopathy. Time point indicated: time of PML onset. Generated by immunoSEQ multiplex PCR, the TCRdb table keeps only in-frame clones and is missing some. The table records more than 30,000 clones, about 91% of them present only once. Sequenced material: PBMCs, taken from a patient treated with natalizumab. The receptors here all came from a woman aged 40 to 50 with progressive multifocal leukoencephalopathy.

V and J are TRBV28 and TRBJ2-3; 10 nucleotides agree with TRBD2. The germline V gene has CDR1 MDHEN and CDR2 SYDVKM. The CDR3 has 16 amino acids. V trimming: 1 base; J trimming: 5 bases; junction bases outside the gene matches: 6. The CDR3 is CASSLFRSGGVDTQYF. The CDR3 nucleotides are TGTGCCAGCAGTTTATTTAGGAGCGGGGGGGTAGATACGCAGTATTTT.

The chain employs TRBV25-1 and TRBJ2-7; no clear D. The CDR3 extends over 16 amino acids. V lost 3 bases, J lost 2 bases, and 17 bases lay in between. Germline V gene data show CDR1 as MGHDK and CDR2 as SYGVNS. This CDR3 is CASSDLKGPAPYEQYF. CDR3 nucleotides: TGTGCCAGCAGTGACCTAAAAGGGCCGGCCCCCTACGAGCAGTACTTC.

V and J are TRBV19 and TRBJ2-7; maybe TRBD2 (5 bases). The V end was cut by 6 bases, the J end by 2 bases, with 11 bases between. Germline CDR1 reads LNHDA; CDR2 reads SQIVND (reference sequence). This CDR3 has 13 residues. The CDR3 DNA is TGTGCCAGTAGCGGGGTACCCCCCTACGAGCAGTACTTC. Protein product: CASSGVPPYEQYF.